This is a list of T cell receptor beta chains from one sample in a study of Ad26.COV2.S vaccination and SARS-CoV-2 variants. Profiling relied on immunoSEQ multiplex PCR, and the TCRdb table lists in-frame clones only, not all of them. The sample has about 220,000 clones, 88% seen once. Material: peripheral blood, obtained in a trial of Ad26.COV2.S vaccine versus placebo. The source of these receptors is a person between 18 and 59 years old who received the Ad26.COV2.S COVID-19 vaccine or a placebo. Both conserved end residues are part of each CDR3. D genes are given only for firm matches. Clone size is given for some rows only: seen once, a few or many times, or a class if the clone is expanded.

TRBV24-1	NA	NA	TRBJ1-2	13	TGTGCCACCAGTGATTTGCCGGGAGATGGCTACACCTTC	CATSDLPGDGYTF
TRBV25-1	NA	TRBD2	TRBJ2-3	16	TGTGCCAGCAGTGATGAGCGGGAGGGCCGTTCAGATACGCAGTATTTT	CASSDEREGRSDTQYF
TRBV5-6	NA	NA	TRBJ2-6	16	TGTGCCAGCAGCTTGTTAACAGCACAGAGGGACAACGTCCTGACTTTC	CASSLLTAQRDNVLTF
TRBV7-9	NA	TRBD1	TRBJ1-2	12	TGTGCCAGCGGGACAGGATCCTATGGCTACACCTTC	CASGTGSYGYTF
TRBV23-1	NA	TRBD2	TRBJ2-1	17	TGCGCCAGCAGTCAATCAGGGCCAGCGGGGGGTCCCGGGGAGCAGTTCTTC	CASSQSGPAGGPGEQFF
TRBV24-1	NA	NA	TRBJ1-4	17	TGTGCCACCAGTGCCCGACCGTCGGGACTGGAAAATGAAAAACTGTTTTTT	CATSARPSGLENEKLFF
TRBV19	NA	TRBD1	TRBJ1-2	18	TGTGCCAGTACATCAGGGGGCCGAGACCAGCAAAGGAACTATGGCTACACCTTC	CASTSGGRDQQRNYGYTF
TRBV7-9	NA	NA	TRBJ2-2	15	TGTGCCAGCAGCTCCCCTGGGACGGACACCGGGGAGCTGTTTTTT	CASSSPGTDTGELFF
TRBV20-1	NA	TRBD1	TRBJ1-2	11	TGCAGTGCGCGGACAGGGGGGGGCTACACCTTC	CSARTGGGYTF
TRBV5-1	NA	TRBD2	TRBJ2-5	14	TGCGCCAGCAGCCTGGGGAGGGGCGCTGAGACCCAGTACTTC	CASSLGRGAETQYF
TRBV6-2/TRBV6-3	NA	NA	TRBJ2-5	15	TGTGCCAGCAGTTATCCGATGCGGGGACAAGAGACCCAGTACTTC	CASSYPMRGQETQYF
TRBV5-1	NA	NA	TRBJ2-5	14	TGCGCCAGCAGCGCTGCCGGGCCAAAAGAGACCCAGTACTTC	CASSAAGPKETQYF
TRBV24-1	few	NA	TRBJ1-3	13	TGTGCCACCAGTGATGACATCGGAAACACCATATATTTT	CATSDDIGNTIYF